Listed below are T cell receptor beta chains from one sample, sequenced in a study of siplizumab effects on memory and regulatory T cells. TCRdb's table, derived via immunoSEQ multiplex PCR, lists solely in-frame clones and lacks some. The sample consists of 50,000 to 70,000 clones, roughly 97% of them appearing once. Specimen: naive CD8+ T cells sorted from blood. These TCRs come from a human donor in good health. Both conserved end residues are part of each CDR3. D genes are given only for firm matches. Clone sizes are given selectively: once, few, many, or a class where the clone is expanded.

TGTGCCAGCAGTGGGGGACAGAACTATGGCTACACCTTC CASSGGQNYGYTF NA TRBJ1-2 TRBD1 TRBV2
TGCGCCAGCAGCCAAGAGGCAGGGTCTGGAACAGATACGCAGTATTTT CASSQEAGSGTDTQYF NA TRBJ2-3 NA TRBV4-1
TGCGCCAGCAGGGGACTAAGCGAGCAGTACTTC CASRGLSEQYF NA TRBJ2-7 TRBD2 TRBV5-1
TGTGCCAGCAGTTACCCTCTAGCGACAGACTACGAGCAGTACTTC CASSYPLATDYEQYF NA TRBJ2-7 NA TRBV6-7
TGTGCCAGCAGCTTGCTTGAGGGTTACTCCTACGAGCAGTACTTC CASSLLEGYSYEQYF once TRBJ2-7 NA TRBV7-8
TGTGCCAGTAGTATACTTGGGGGTGGCTACGAGCAGTACTTC CASSILGGGYEQYF NA TRBJ2-7 NA TRBV19
TGTGCCAGCAGTTTATCTTATGGGACTGAAGCTTTCTTT CASSLSYGTEAFF NA TRBJ1-1 NA TRBV27
TGTGCCAGCAGCGAGGGGACAGGGGTGTCACCCCTCCACTTT CASSEGTGVSPLHF few TRBJ1-6 TRBD1 TRBV9
TGTGCCAGCAGCGCCTCCACTAGCGGGGGGGCGACAGATACGCAGTATTTT CASSASTSGGATDTQYF NA TRBJ2-3 TRBD2 TRBV7-6
TGTGCCAGCAGTCTGGGATACTACGAGCAGTACTTC CASSLGYYEQYF NA TRBJ2-7 NA TRBV5-6
TGTGCCAGCAGCCCCGGAGGGGAGACCCAGTACTTC CASSPGGETQYF NA TRBJ2-5 NA TRBV9
TGTGCCAGCGCCGGGGGGTCCTACAATGAGCAGTTCTTC CASAGGSYNEQFF NA TRBJ2-1 TRBD2 TRBV6-5
TGTGCCAGCAGACCCCTGGCCCTAGCGGGGGGGCCGGGCAATGAGCAGTTCTTC CASRPLALAGGPGNEQFF NA TRBJ2-1 TRBD2 TRBV7-2
TGCGCCAGCAGCCCCTGGGTCGAAGAGACCCAGTACTTC CASSPWVEETQYF NA TRBJ2-5 NA TRBV5-1
TGTGCCAGCAGCGTAGAACTAGCGGGGGGCCCCTTCACAGATACGCAGTATTTT CASSVELAGGPFTDTQYF NA TRBJ2-3 TRBD2 TRBV9
TGTGCCAGCAGCCAAGACGTAGCGGGGGGTCGAGTAGGGGAGCTGTTTTTT CASSQDVAGGRVGELFF NA TRBJ2-2 TRBD2 TRBV4-2
TGTGCCAGCCGAGGGTCTAGCAATCAGCCCCAGCATTTT CASRGSSNQPQHF once TRBJ1-5 NA TRBV11-2
TGCGCCAGCAGTCCTCGGGAGCAGGCGCAAGAGACCCAGTACTTC CASSPREQAQETQYF NA TRBJ2-5 NA TRBV4-1
TGTGCCAGCATTACAACGGGGGGGCCAGATACGCAGTATTTT CASITTGGPDTQYF NA TRBJ2-3 TRBD2 TRBV2
TGTGCCAGCAGCGCGACAGGGAGCACAGATACGCAGTATTTT CASSATGSTDTQYF NA TRBJ2-3 TRBD1 TRBV7-3
TGTGCCAGCAGCGTGGGCAATGAAGCTTTCTTT CASSVGNEAFF NA TRBJ1-1 NA TRBV6-5
TGTGCCAGCAGCCCACCGACTAGCAGTGTCTATGAGCAGTTCTTC CASSPPTSSVYEQFF NA TRBJ2-1 TRBD2 TRBV13
TGTGCCAGCAGCTTAACAGGGAGGGACGAGCAGTACTTC CASSLTGRDEQYF once TRBJ2-7 NA TRBV7-9
TGTGCCAGCAGCCACGCCAGGGAGGGCGGGAGCTCCTACAATGAGCAGTTCTTC CASSHAREGGSSYNEQFF NA TRBJ2-1 TRBD2 TRBV13
TGCGCCAGCAGCCCGGATGGACAGGGGGCTTCAACTAATGAAAAACTGTTTTTT CASSPDGQGASTNEKLFF NA TRBJ1-4 TRBD1 TRBV5-1
TGCGCCAGCAGACTGGACAGGGGTGGCACTGAAGCTTTCTTT CASRLDRGGTEAFF NA TRBJ1-1 TRBD1 TRBV4-1
TGTGCCAGCAGCCAAGAACAGGGCTACGAGCAGTACTTC CASSQEQGYEQYF NA TRBJ2-7 NA TRBV14
TGCGCCAGCAGCTCGACTAGCGGGCCGGGCGATGAGCAGTTCTTC CASSSTSGPGDEQFF NA TRBJ2-1 TRBD2 TRBV5-1
TGCGCCAGCAGCCCCGGGTTGGGGGCGGTCTACGAGCAGTACTTC CASSPGLGAVYEQYF NA TRBJ2-7 NA TRBV5-1
TGTGCCAGCAGCTTGAGCGGCCACCACAATGAGCAGTTCTTC CASSLSGHHNEQFF NA TRBJ2-1 NA TRBV5-6
TGTGCCAGCAGCCAAGGACCTCTAGAGACCCAGTACTTC CASSQGPLETQYF NA TRBJ2-5 NA TRBV13
TGTGCCAGCAGCTTAGATTTCTACGAGCAGTACTTC CASSLDFYEQYF NA TRBJ2-7 NA TRBV7-9
TGTGCCAGCAGCCTCATGACAGGAGGGTACAATGAGCAGTTCTTC CASSLMTGGYNEQFF NA TRBJ2-1 NA TRBV7-2